The 12 T cell receptor beta chains listed next were all sequenced from one sample in a study of T-cell reconstitution after alpha-beta-depleted transplantation in children. TCRbeta library construction was performed incorporating unique molecular identifiers. TCRdb used MiXCR to reprocess the PCR reads, holding one entry per CDR3 protein. This repertoire shows approximately 640,000 distinct CDR3 sequences, approximately 15% found once; its top ten account for 1.1%. This material consisted of PBMCs from the stem cell graft donor, taken from the stem cell graft. These receptors originate from a human donor who donated a stem cell graft to a child with acute myeloid leukemia.

The V and J genes are TRBV6-5 and TRBJ1-1, with D perhaps matching TRBD1 (6 bases). The CDR3 is 13 residues long. Germline values: CDR1 MNHEY, CDR2 SVGAGI. With 10 bases removed from V and 4 bases from J, the gap between germline ends came to 16 bases. The CDR3 spells CATTWRGGTEAFF. CDR3 nucleotides: TGTGCCACCACTTGGAGGGGGGGCACTGAAGCTTTCTTT.

This clonotype was detected only a few times. The chain employs TRBV7-9 and TRBJ2-1; 7 bases are a match to TRBD1. The J segment lost 6 bases and the V segment lost 1 base, leaving 12 bases of the junction unmatched. Germline-derived CDR1 and CDR2 are SEHNR and FQNEAQ (reference sequence). This CDR3 is 17 amino acids long. CDR3 sequence reads: CASSLGPGGAPGNEQFF. The CDR3, as DNA: TGTGCCAGCAGCTTAGGCCCAGGGGGTGCCCCGGGCAATGAGCAGTTCTTC.

The sample holds many counts of this clonotype. The genes are TRBV20-1 and TRBJ1-1; 8 bases are a match to TRBD1. Germline V CDR1 and CDR2: DFQATT, SNEGSKA (reference sequence). Germline trimming cut 2 bases from V and 5 bases from J; bases unmatched to any gene: 10. This CDR3 spans 15 amino acids. The CDR3 spells CSARRETGDRTEAFF. CDR3 sequence (DNA): TGCAGTGCTAGACGGGAGACAGGGGATAGGACTGAAGCTTTCTTT.

This clonotype was recorded at least ten times. The chain is built from TRBV20-1 and TRBJ1-6; D uncertain. The CDR3 is 12 residues long. Germline CDR1 reads DFQATT; CDR2 reads SNEGSKA (reference sequence). V was clipped by 1 base and J by 9 bases, with 7 bases between them. DNA of the CDR3: TGCAGTGCTAGAGGCGCCGGTTCACCCCTCCACTTT. It specifies CSARGAGSPLHF.

This clonotype was counted many times. The chain carries TRBV20-1 and TRBJ2-1; D call uncertain. The CDR3 loop spans 10 amino acids. Trimming cost V 6 bases and J 9 bases, with 9 bases left between them. Per the germline V gene, CDR1 is DFQATT and CDR2 is SNEGSKA (reference sequence). The CDR3 loop reads CSAPAVEQFF. CDR3 DNA: TGCAGTGCCCCGGCCGTTGAGCAGTTCTTC.

This clonotype was found many times. This rearrangement joins TRBV6-1 to TRBJ1-1, with D unclear. The length of the CDR3 is 18 residues. The V end was cut by 4 bases, the J end by 1 base, with 22 bases between. Germline V gene lookup returns CDR1 MNHNS and CDR2 SASEGT. CDR3: CASSGFRGQIVKNTEAFF. CDR3 nucleotides: TGTGCCAGCAGTGGGTTCCGTGGCCAAATCGTGAAGAACACTGAAGCTTTCTTT.

This clonotype was counted between two and nine times. This sequence joins TRBV12-3 or TRBV12-4 and TRBJ1-1, with a weak D call TRBD1 (6 bases). V lost 5 bases and J lost 0, with 13 bases in between. This CDR3 has 15 residues. DNA of the CDR3: TGTGCCAGCAGTCAGGGGCCGGGCATGAACACTGAAGCTTTCTTT. This translates into CASSQGPGMNTEAFF.

This chain uses TRBV11-2 with TRBJ2-1; D is uncertain. Trimming pared 1 base from V and 4 bases from J, leaving 17 bases between. Per germline, CDR1 SGHAT and CDR2 FQNNGV. The CDR3 loop spans 17 amino acids. The CDR3 DNA reads TGTGCCAGCAGCTTAGTAGCCCGGGCCCCTGTTTACAATGAGCAGTTCTTC. This sequence encodes CASSLVARAPVYNEQFF.

The V and J genes are TRBV7-9 and TRBJ2-3, with 11 nucleotides matching TRBD2. The germline V gene has CDR1 SEHNR and CDR2 FQNEAQ (reference sequence). Trimming cost V 3 bases and J 8 bases; bases outside gene matches: 10. The CDR3 covers 16 residues. In DNA, the CDR3 is TGTGCCAGCAGCTTGCTAGCGGGGGGTCCCTCCGGTACGCAGTATTTT. Protein sequence: CASSLLAGGPSGTQYF.

This clonotype was seen only a few times. The CDR3 loop reads CASSHRQASTNEKLFF. The CDR3 nucleotides are TGTGCCAGCAGCCATAGACAGGCTTCAACTAATGAAAAACTGTTTTTT. This chain joins TRBV5-5 and TRBJ1-4, with D maybe TRBD1 (6 bases). The V end was cut by 4 bases, the J end by 0 bases, with 13 bases between. This CDR3 is 16 amino acids long. Germline CDR1 is SGHKS and CDR2 is YYEKEE (reference sequence).

This clonotype was observed many times. V gene TRBV6-1 combines with J gene TRBJ1-1; D is ambiguous. Trimming cost V 8 bases and J 0 bases, with 19 bases left between them. Per germline, CDR1 MNHNS and CDR2 SASEGT. The CDR3 length is 16 residues. The chain's CDR3 is CASGLGKVIMNTEAFF. DNA of the CDR3: TGTGCCAGCGGGTTGGGAAAGGTGATCATGAACACTGAAGCTTTCTTT.

This chain joins TRBV20-1 and TRBJ2-4; TRBD1 agrees at 11 bases. V lost 6 bases, J lost 6 bases, and 7 bases stayed unmatched. There are 14 residues in the CDR3. CDR1 and CDR2 from the germline V gene are DFQATT and SNEGSKA (reference sequence). In DNA form, the CDR3 reads TGCAGTGCGGCCCCGGGACAGGGGGGAAACATTCAGTACTTC. Translating gives CSAAPGQGGNIQYF.